This is a list of T cell receptor beta chains from one sample in a study of T cell repertoires in cytomegalovirus infection. These receptors are not linked to any known antigen. One entry per CDR3 protein, called by TCRdb with MiXCR from the reads. The table lists roughly 130,000 distinct CDR3 sequences, 20% to 30% of them singletons. Material: PBMCs, sequenced either directly or after in vitro stimulation (not recorded which). The receptors were gathered from a human donor in good health (CMV status not recorded). Some clones in this sample may be carry-over from other donors' samples. Both conserved end residues are part of each CDR3. D genes are given only for firm matches. Not all rows give a size; the values are once, few, many and, for expanded clones, a class.

CDR3nt	CDR3aa	v_gene	j_gene	abundance	d_gene
TGTGCCAGCAGCTACGGACAGCGCAATCAGCCCCAGCATTTT	CASSYGQRNQPQHF	TRBV5-6	TRBJ1-5	many	.
TGCAGTGCTAGTGCCATAGAGACCTATGGCTACACCTTC	CSASAIETYGYTF	TRBV20-1	TRBJ1-2	.	.
TGCAGTGCTAGAGACGGGAGAGGGGAGACCCAGTACTTC	CSARDGRGETQYF	TRBV20-1	TRBJ2-5	.	.
TGTGCCAGCAGCTTAGGTAGCGGATGGACAGATACGCAGTATTTT	CASSLGSGWTDTQYF	TRBV7-6	TRBJ2-3	once	.
TGTGCCAGCAGTTTAGGGCAGGGGAGTACGGCGGGGTTCTTC	CASSLGQGSTAGFF	TRBV28	TRBJ2-1	few	.
TGTGCCAGCAGCAAATGGACAGGGGGCGGAAACACCATATATTTT	CASSKWTGGGNTIYF	TRBV7-2	TRBJ1-3	few	TRBD1
TGTGCCAGCAGCTTAGGTGGGCAGGAAGGCGAGACCCAGTACTTC	CASSLGGQEGETQYF	TRBV7-2	TRBJ2-5	many	.
TGTGCCAGCAGCCAAGAAGGTAGCGGTAGCACAGATACGCAGTATTTT	CASSQEGSGSTDTQYF	TRBV4-2	TRBJ2-3	few	.
TGTGCCAGCAGCTTAGGAGGGACTAATCAGCCCCAGCATTTT	CASSLGGTNQPQHF	TRBV7-9	TRBJ1-5	few	.
TGCGCCAGCAGCCCTGGAGTACAGGTGGGCAATCAGCCCCAGCATTTT	CASSPGVQVGNQPQHF	TRBV5-1	TRBJ1-5	.	.
TGTGCCAGCACGAAGACTAGCGGGAGTTTAAATACGCAGTATTTT	CASTKTSGSLNTQYF	TRBV6-5	TRBJ2-3	.	TRBD2
TGTGCCAGCAGCTTAAGCGGGATATGGGCCAAAAACATTCAGTACTTC	CASSLSGIWAKNIQYF	TRBV7-4	TRBJ2-4	.	TRBD2
TGTGCCAGCAGCTCCGGACTAGTCCAGGATACGCAGTATTTT	CASSSGLVQDTQYF	TRBV7-9	TRBJ2-3	.	TRBD2
TGTGCTAGCAGCTCGACAGGGGCAACTAATGAAAAACTGTTTTTT	CASSSTGATNEKLFF	TRBV7-7	TRBJ1-4	.	TRBD1
TGTGCCAGCAGTTACTCGGACAGTTCACCCCTCCACTTT	CASSYSDSSPLHF	TRBV6-5	TRBJ1-6	.	.
TGCGCCAGCAGCCCACGTAGCAACACCGGGGAGCTGTTTTTT	CASSPRSNTGELFF	TRBV4-1	TRBJ2-2	.	.
TGTGCCAGCAGAAAGCGGGAGGGCCTTAAGCAGTTCTTC	CASRKREGLKQFF	TRBV7-2	TRBJ2-1	.	TRBD2
TGTGCCAGCAGCTTATTTTCTAGCGGGCTTCCTATCAATGAGCAGTTCTTC	CASSLFSSGLPINEQFF	TRBV7-2	TRBJ2-1	many	TRBD2
TGTGCTAGTGGCTATGGGACAACCACTGAAGCTTTCTTT	CASGYGTTTEAFF	TRBV12-5	TRBJ1-1	.	.
TGTGCCAGCAGTTACGACAGGGGGGCTGAAGCTTTCTTT	CASSYDRGAEAFF	TRBV6-5	TRBJ1-1	.	TRBD1
TGTGCCAGCAGCAAAAACAGGGGGCAAAACACCGGGGAGCTGTTTTTT	CASSKNRGQNTGELFF	TRBV5-5	TRBJ2-2	.	TRBD1
TGTGCCAGCAGCTTAGGGCGGACAGGGCATAACTATGGCTACACCTTC	CASSLGRTGHNYGYTF	TRBV7-8	TRBJ1-2	.	TRBD1
TGCGCCAGCAGCCTACAGGACGACTATGGCTACACCTTC	CASSLQDDYGYTF	TRBV5-1	TRBJ1-2	.	.
TGTGCCAGCAGTTTAACAGGGCTCTATGGCTACACCTTC	CASSLTGLYGYTF	TRBV12-3/TRBV12-4	TRBJ1-2	.	.
TGTGCCAGCAGCACCGGGGTTTATGAAGCTTTCTTT	CASSTGVYEAFF	TRBV12-3/TRBV12-4	TRBJ1-1	.	.
TGTGCCAGCAGTCCCATACGCTCCGGGACTAGCGGGTCCGGGGAGCTGTTTTTT	CASSPIRSGTSGSGELFF	TRBV12-3/TRBV12-4	TRBJ2-2	.	TRBD2
TGCAGCGTTGCAGTAAGGGGTTTTCCTGGAAACACCATATATTTT	CSVAVRGFPGNTIYF	TRBV29-1	TRBJ1-3	.	.
TGTGCCAGCAGCCCAGGGACAGGTTGGTCCTACGAGCAGTACTTC	CASSPGTGWSYEQYF	TRBV7-3	TRBJ2-7	.	TRBD1
TGCGCCAGCAGCCAAGACCCCGGACTAGCGTCGGCCGGGGAGCTGTTTTTT	CASSQDPGLASAGELFF	TRBV4-3	TRBJ2-2	.	TRBD2
TGTGCCAGTAGTATTGACGGCGGGAGAACAGATACGCAGTATTTT	CASSIDGGRTDTQYF	TRBV19	TRBJ2-3	few	TRBD2